These T cell receptor beta chains were read from a single sample in a study of T-cell reconstitution after alpha-beta-depleted transplantation in children. Each CDR3 protein gets one entry after TCRdb re-called the PCR reads with MiXCR. The sample has 530,000 or so distinct CDR3 sequences, 25% to 30% seen once. This sample comprised PBMCs, obtained before TCRalphabeta/CD19-depleted stem cell transplant. The receptors stem from a boy under three years old with Wiskott-Aldrich syndrome, due to receive a stem cell transplant. The CDR3 runs from the conserved cysteine through the conserved F or W. The D gene is left open where the match is weak. Where a row states a size, it is once, few, many or the class of an expanded clone; other rows omit it.

size	length	J	D	V	CDR3	DNA
NA	15	TRBJ2-1	TRBD2	TRBV12-3/TRBV12-4	CASSFQAGGYNEQFF	TGTGCCAGCAGTTTTCAAGCGGGAGGTTACAATGAGCAGTTCTTC
NA	15	TRBJ2-1	NA	TRBV29-1	CSVRGLTLSYNEQFF	TGCAGCGTTCGGGGACTTACCCTGTCCTACAATGAGCAGTTCTTC
NA	16	TRBJ2-2	TRBD2	TRBV5-1	CASSLVLAGETGELFF	TGCGCCAGCAGCTTGGTACTAGCGGGAGAAACCGGGGAGCTGTTTTTT
NA	19	TRBJ2-3	TRBD1	TRBV5-1	CASRSGTGGDLRSTDTQYF	TGCGCCAGCAGATCCGGGACAGGGGGGGACCTTAGAAGCACAGATACGCAGTATTTT
NA	15	TRBJ2-3	NA	TRBV24-1	CATSDLKGSGDTQYF	TGTGCCACCAGTGATTTGAAGGGGTCGGGAGATACGCAGTATTTT
few	17	TRBJ2-1	TRBD2	TRBV14	CASSLGTSGSNYNEQFF	TGTGCCAGCAGCCTAGGGACTAGCGGGAGCAATTACAATGAGCAGTTCTTC
NA	15	TRBJ1-5	TRBD1	TRBV9	CASSGRDSPNQPQHF	TGTGCCAGCAGCGGAAGGGACAGCCCTAATCAGCCCCAGCATTTT
NA	13	TRBJ1-2	NA	TRBV5-1	CASSLEGIYGYTF	TGCGCCAGCAGCTTGGAAGGGATCTATGGCTACACCTTC
NA	14	TRBJ1-5	NA	TRBV20-1	CSASTGPVHQPQHF	TGCAGTGCTAGTACAGGGCCGGTCCATCAGCCCCAGCATTTT
few	13	TRBJ2-7	NA	TRBV6-2/TRBV6-3	CASQESRLGEQYF	TGTGCCAGCCAGGAGAGTAGGTTGGGCGAGCAGTACTTC
few	14	TRBJ2-1	NA	TRBV6-1	CASGRAGTVNEQFF	TGTGCCAGCGGCCGAGCGGGCACCGTGAATGAGCAGTTCTTC
NA	15	TRBJ2-1	NA	TRBV10-3	CAISAGVGAGNEQFF	TGTGCCATCAGTGCGGGAGTCGGGGCAGGGAATGAGCAGTTCTTC
NA	19	TRBJ2-1	TRBD2	TRBV5-1	CASSFGGFVLAGMYNEQFF	TGCGCCAGCAGCTTCGGCGGATTCGTACTAGCGGGAATGTACAATGAGCAGTTCTTC
NA	13	TRBJ1-1	NA	TRBV5-1	CASSLDSGTEAFF	TGTGCCAGCAGCTTAGATTCGGGCACTGAAGCTTTCTTT
NA	14	TRBJ2-7	TRBD2	TRBV7-6	CASSPYSGTDEQYF	TGTGCCAGCAGCCCATATAGCGGGACCGACGAGCAGTACTTC
NA	13	TRBJ1-1	NA	TRBV11-3	CASSFDRYTEAFF	TGTGCCAGCAGCTTTGACAGGTACACTGAAGCTTTCTTT
NA	14	TRBJ1-1	NA	TRBV5-1	CASSPGFMNTEAFF	TGCGCCAGCAGCCCGGGATTCATGAACACTGAAGCTTTCTTT
NA	12	TRBJ1-1	NA	TRBV18	CASSPIRGEAFF	TGTGCCAGCTCACCGATAAGGGGAGAAGCTTTCTTT
NA	17	TRBJ2-1	TRBD2	TRBV20-1	CSPQGLAGSISYNEQFF	TGCAGTCCTCAAGGGCTAGCGGGAAGTATTTCCTACAATGAGCAGTTCTTC
few	16	TRBJ1-3	TRBD1	TRBV12-3/TRBV12-4	CASSLIGRGTGNTIYF	TGTGCCAGCAGTTTAATCGGCAGGGGGACTGGAAACACCATATATTTT
NA	13	TRBJ1-1	NA	TRBV15	CATSTRTNTEAFF	TGTGCCACCAGCACCCGGACGAACACTGAAGCTTTCTTT
few	15	TRBJ2-7	NA	TRBV12-3/TRBV12-4	CASSPRGWGSYEQYF	TGTGCCAGCAGCCCCCGGGGGTGGGGCTCCTACGAGCAGTACTTC
few	15	TRBJ1-4	TRBD1	TRBV5-1	CASRQTTGNNEKLFF	TGCGCCAGCCGCCAGACGACAGGGAATAATGAAAAACTGTTTTTT
NA	18	TRBJ1-2	NA	TRBV4-1	CASSQKNRGRGDNYGYTF	TGCGCCAGCAGCCAAAAAAATAGGGGTCGGGGAGATAACTATGGCTACACCTTC
many	13	TRBJ1-2	NA	TRBV7-2	CASSPRGGYGYTF	TGTGCCAGCAGTCCCCGGGGGGGCTATGGCTACACCTTC
NA	16	TRBJ2-1	TRBD2	TRBV19	CASRRIAGASSNEQFF	TGTGCCAGTAGGAGAATAGCGGGAGCAAGTTCGAATGAGCAGTTCTTC
few	16	TRBJ2-2	TRBD2	TRBV5-1	CASSLKLAGGPGELFF	TGCGCCAGCAGCTTAAAACTAGCGGGAGGCCCCGGGGAGCTGTTTTTT
NA	13	TRBJ1-5	NA	TRBV29-1	CSVELGANQPQHF	TGCAGCGTTGAACTAGGAGCTAATCAGCCCCAGCATTTT
few	15	TRBJ2-2	NA	TRBV4-2	CASSQEGTPTGELFF	TGTGCCAGCAGCCAAGAAGGGACACCCACCGGGGAGCTGTTTTTT
NA	15	TRBJ1-2	NA	TRBV29-1	CSVDSEGGANYGYTF	TGCAGCGTTGACTCAGAGGGGGGAGCTAACTATGGCTACACCTTC
many	14	TRBJ2-7	NA	TRBV5-1	CASSLLGSSYEQYF	TGCGCCAGCAGCTTGTTGGGGAGCTCCTACGAGCAGTACTTC